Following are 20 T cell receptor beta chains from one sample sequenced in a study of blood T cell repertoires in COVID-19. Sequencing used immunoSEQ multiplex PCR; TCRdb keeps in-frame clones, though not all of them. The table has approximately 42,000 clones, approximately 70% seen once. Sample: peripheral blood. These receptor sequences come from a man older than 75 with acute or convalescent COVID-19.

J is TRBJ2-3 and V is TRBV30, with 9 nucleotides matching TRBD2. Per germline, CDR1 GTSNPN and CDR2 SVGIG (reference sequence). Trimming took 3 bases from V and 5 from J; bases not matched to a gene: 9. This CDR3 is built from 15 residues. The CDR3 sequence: CAWSGGLAFGDTQYF. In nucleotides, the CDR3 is TGTGCCTGGAGCGGGGGACTAGCCTTCGGAGATACGCAGTATTTT.

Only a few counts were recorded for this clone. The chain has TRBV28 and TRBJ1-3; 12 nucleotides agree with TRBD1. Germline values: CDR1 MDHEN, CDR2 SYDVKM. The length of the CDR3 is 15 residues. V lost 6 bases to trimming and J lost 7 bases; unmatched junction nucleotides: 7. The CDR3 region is CASSLPGQGANTIYF. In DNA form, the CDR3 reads TGTGCCAGCAGCCTCCCGGGACAGGGGGCTAACACCATATATTTT. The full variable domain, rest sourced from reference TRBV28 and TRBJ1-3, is DVKVTQSSRYLVKRTGEKVFLECVQDMDHENMFWYRQDPGLGLRLIYFSYDVKMKEKGDIPEGYSVSREKKERFSLILESASTNQTSMYLCASSLPGQGANTIYFGEGSWLTVV.

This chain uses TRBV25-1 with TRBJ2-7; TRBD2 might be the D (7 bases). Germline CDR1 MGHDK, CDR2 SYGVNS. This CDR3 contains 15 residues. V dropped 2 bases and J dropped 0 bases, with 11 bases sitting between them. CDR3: CASSEGGGSSYEQYF. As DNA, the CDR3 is TGTGCCAGCAGTGAAGGGGGCGGGAGCTCCTACGAGCAGTACTTC.

CDR3 in DNA: TGTGCCAGCAGCTACAGGGTACGCACAGATACGCAGTATTTT. Protein: CASSYRVRTDTQYF. The chain has TRBV5-5 and TRBJ2-3; D perhaps matches TRBD1 (6 bases). The CDR3 totals 14 residues. V was trimmed by 3 bases and J by 1 base, leaving 9 bases between them. Germline CDR1 SGHKS, CDR2 YYEKEE (reference sequence).

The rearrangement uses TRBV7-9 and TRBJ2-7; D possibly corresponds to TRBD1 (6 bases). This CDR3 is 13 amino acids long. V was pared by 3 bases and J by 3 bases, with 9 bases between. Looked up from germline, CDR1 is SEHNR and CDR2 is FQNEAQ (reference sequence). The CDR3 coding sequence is TGTGCCAGCAGCTTCGGACAGTTCTACGAGCAGTACTTC. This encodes CASSFGQFYEQYF.

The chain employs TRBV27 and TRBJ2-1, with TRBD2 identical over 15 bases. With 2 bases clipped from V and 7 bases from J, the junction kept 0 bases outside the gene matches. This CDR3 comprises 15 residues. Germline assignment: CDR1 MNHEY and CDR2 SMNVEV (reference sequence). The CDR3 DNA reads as TGTGCCAGCAGTTTAGGGACTAGCGGGAGGAATGAGCAGTTCTTC. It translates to CASSLGTSGRNEQFF.

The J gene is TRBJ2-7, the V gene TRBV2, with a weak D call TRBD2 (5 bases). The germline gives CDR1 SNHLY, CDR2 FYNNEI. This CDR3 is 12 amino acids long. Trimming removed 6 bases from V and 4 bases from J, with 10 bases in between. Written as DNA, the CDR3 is TGTGCCAGCAGAAAAGACTATTACGAGCAGTACTTC. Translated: CASRKDYYEQYF.

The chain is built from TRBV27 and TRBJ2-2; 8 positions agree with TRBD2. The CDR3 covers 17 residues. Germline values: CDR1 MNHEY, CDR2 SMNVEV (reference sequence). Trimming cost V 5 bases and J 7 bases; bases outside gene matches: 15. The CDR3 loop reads CASSPWGTGGQGGELFF. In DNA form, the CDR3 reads TGTGCCAGCAGTCCTTGGGGGACGGGAGGGCAAGGCGGGGAGCTGTTTTTT.

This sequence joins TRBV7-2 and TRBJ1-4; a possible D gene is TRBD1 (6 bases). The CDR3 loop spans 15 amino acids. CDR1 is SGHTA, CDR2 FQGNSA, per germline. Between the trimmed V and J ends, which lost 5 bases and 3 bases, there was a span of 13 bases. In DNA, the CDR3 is TGTGCCAGCAGCCTACAACCAGGGGCTAATGAAAAACTGTTTTTT. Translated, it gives CASSLQPGANEKLFF.

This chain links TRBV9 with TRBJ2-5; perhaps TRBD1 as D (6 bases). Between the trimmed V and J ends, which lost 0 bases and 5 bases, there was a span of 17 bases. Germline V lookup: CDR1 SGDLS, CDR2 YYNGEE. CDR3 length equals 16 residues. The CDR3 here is CASSVGQGKFLETQYF. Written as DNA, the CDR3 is TGTGCCAGCAGCGTAGGGCAGGGGAAGTTCTTGGAGACCCAGTACTTC.

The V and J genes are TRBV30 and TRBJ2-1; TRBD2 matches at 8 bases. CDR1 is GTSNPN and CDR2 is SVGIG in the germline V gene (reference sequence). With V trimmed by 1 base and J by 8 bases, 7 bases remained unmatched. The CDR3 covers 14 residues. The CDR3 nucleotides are TGTGCCTGGAGTGGGGGCGGGGGGTCTGATGAGCAGTTCTTC. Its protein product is CAWSGGGGSDEQFF.

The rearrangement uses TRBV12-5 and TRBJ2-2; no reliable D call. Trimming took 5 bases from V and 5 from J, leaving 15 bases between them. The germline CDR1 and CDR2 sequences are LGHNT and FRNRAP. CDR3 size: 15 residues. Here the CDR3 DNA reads TGTGCTAGTGGTCCGGCCACCACGGGTACCGGGGAGCTGTTTTTT. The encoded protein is CASGPATTGTGELFF.

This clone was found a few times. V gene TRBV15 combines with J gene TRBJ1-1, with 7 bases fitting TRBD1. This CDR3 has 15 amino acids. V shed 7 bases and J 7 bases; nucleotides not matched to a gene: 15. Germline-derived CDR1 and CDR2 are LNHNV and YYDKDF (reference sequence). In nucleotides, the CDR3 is TGTGCCACCACCTTTTCTTACAGGGGAGAAAGTGAAGCTTTCTTT. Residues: CATTFSYRGESEAFF.

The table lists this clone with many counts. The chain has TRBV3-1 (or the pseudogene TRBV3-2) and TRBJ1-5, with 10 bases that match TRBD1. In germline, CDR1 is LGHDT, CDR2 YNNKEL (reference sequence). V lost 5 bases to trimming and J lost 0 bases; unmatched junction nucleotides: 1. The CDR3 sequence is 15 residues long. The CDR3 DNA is TGTGCCAGCAGCGGGGACAGGGGTAGCAATCAGCCCCAGCATTTT. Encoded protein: CASSGDRGSNQPQHF.

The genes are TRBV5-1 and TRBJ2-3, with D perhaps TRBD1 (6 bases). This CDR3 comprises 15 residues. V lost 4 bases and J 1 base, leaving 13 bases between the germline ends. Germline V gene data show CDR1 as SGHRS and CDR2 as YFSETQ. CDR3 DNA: TGCGCCAGCAGCCTACTGACAGGACGCACAGATACGCAGTATTTT. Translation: CASSLLTGRTDTQYF.

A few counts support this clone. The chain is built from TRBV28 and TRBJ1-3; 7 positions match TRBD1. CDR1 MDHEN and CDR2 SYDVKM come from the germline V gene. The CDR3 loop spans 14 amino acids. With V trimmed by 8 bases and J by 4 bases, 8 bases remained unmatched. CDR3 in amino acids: CASGRQGVGNTIYF. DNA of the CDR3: TGTGCCAGCGGCCGACAGGGTGTAGGAAACACCATATATTTT.

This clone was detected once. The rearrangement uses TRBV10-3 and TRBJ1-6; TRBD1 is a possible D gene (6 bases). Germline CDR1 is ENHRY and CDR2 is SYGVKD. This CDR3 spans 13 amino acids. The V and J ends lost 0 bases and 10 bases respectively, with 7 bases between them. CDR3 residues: CAISESGASPLHF. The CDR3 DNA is TGTGCCATCAGTGAGTCGGGGGCGTCACCCCTCCACTTT.

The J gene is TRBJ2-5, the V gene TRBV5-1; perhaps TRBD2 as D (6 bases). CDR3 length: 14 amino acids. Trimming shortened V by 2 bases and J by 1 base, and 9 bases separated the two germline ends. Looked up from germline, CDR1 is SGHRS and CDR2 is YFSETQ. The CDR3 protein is CASSFGGTQETQYF. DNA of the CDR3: TGCGCCAGCAGCTTCGGCGGGACCCAAGAGACCCAGTACTTC.

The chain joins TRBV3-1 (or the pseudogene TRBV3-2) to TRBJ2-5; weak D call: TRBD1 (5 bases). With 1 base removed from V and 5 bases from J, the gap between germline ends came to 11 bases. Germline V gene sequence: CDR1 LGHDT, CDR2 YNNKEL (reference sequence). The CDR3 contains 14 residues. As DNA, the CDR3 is TGTGCCAGCAGCCAAGTCACAGGAAGGGAGACCCAGTACTTC. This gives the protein CASSQVTGRETQYF.

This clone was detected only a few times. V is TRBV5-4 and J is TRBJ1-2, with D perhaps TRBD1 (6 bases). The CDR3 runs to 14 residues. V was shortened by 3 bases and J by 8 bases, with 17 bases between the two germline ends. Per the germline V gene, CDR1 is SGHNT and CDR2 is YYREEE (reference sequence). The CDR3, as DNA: TGTGCCAGCAGCTGGAAGGGGGGGGCGTTGGGCTACACCTTC. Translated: CASSWKGGALGYTF.